The rows below give T cell receptor beta chains drawn from one sample of a study of metastatic and nonmetastatic thyroid tumors. TCRdb recomputed clones from the PCR reads via MiXCR. The table includes tens of thousands of clones, about 16% detected once. Sequencing was carried out using blood. These receptors came from a male donor with papillary thyroid cancer or a benign thyroid nodule (not recorded which). Some clones in this sample may be carry-over from other donors' samples. Each CDR3 is given with its conserved first and last residue. A D gene is named only where the DNA matches it firmly. Clone size is shown for a subset of rows, as once, few, many or a class of expanded clone.

v_gene	d_gene	j_gene	abundance	CDR3aa	CDR3nt
TRBV6-5	TRBD1	TRBJ1-1	many	CASSYSQGVNTEAFF	TGTGCCAGCAGTTACTCGCAGGGGGTGAACACTGAAGCTTTCTTT
TRBV28	.	TRBJ2-1	many	CASSFLTNNNEQFF	TGTGCCAGCAGTTTTTTAACTAATAACAATGAGCAGTTCTTC
TRBV29-1	TRBD1	TRBJ1-1	many	CSVEEPAGTGHRTEAFF	TGCAGCGTTGAAGAGCCCGCTGGGACAGGGCATCGCACTGAAGCTTTCTTT
TRBV20-1	TRBD2	TRBJ2-1	many	CSATRRGGSREQFF	TGCAGTGCTACCAGGCGGGGAGGGTCCCGAGAGCAGTTCTTC
TRBV4-3	TRBD2	TRBJ2-1	many	CASSQDFGGGSYEQFF	TGCGCCAGCAGCCAAGATTTCGGCGGCGGGAGCTATGAGCAGTTCTTC
TRBV19	.	TRBJ1-6	many	CASSRSDRYSPLHF	TGTGCCAGTAGTAGATCCGACAGGTACTCACCCCTCCACTTT
TRBV5-6	TRBD1	TRBJ2-2	many	CASSRDRGLTGELFF	TGTGCCAGCAGCAGGGACAGGGGGCTCACCGGGGAGCTGTTTTTT
TRBV24-1	TRBD1	TRBJ1-2	many	CATSDSGTGYGYTF	TGTGCCACCAGTGATTCCGGGACAGGGTATGGCTACACCTTC
TRBV5-6	TRBD2	TRBJ2-7	many	CASSLAGGASYEQYF	TGTGCCAGCAGCTTGGCGGGGGGGGCCTCCTACGAGCAGTACTTC
TRBV19	.	TRBJ2-3	many	CASSEGHTDTQYF	TGTGCCAGTAGTGAGGGGCACACAGATACGCAGTATTTT
TRBV3-1	TRBD1	TRBJ1-4	many	CASSQAGQGLSDEKLFF	TGTGCCAGCAGCCAAGCGGGACAGGGCCTTAGTGACGAAAAACTGTTTTTT
TRBV6-1	.	TRBJ2-7	few	CASSLAGSWSEQYF	TGTGCCAGCAGTCTGGCCGGGAGCTGGTCCGAGCAGTACTTC
TRBV3-1	.	TRBJ1-2	many	CASSQAGYGYTF	TGTGCCAGCAGCCAAGCAGGCTATGGCTACACCTTC
TRBV4-3	.	TRBJ2-3	many	CASSHDREWDTQYF	TGCGCCAGCAGTCATGATCGGGAGTGGGATACGCAGTATTTT
TRBV28	TRBD1	TRBJ1-2	.	CASSTTGTYGYTF	TGTGCCAGCAGCACGACAGGGACCTATGGCTACACCTTC
TRBV27	TRBD2	TRBJ2-3	many	CASSLRDDRTSGSLTDTQYF	TGTGCCAGCAGTCTACGAGATGACCGGACTAGCGGGAGCCTCACAGATACGCAGTATTTT
TRBV20-1	.	TRBJ2-2	many	CSARDGLRGIAGELFF	TGCAGTGCTAGAGATGGGTTACGGGGGATAGCCGGGGAGCTGTTTTTT
TRBV28	.	TRBJ1-6	many	CASREKLGSPLHF	TGTGCCAGCAGGGAGAAACTTGGTTCACCCCTCCACTTT
TRBV19	.	TRBJ2-6	many	CASSITGAGGAGANVLTF	TGTGCCAGTAGTATAACGGGCGCCGGAGGGGCTGGGGCCAACGTCCTGACTTTC
TRBV20-1	.	TRBJ2-7	many	CSARDRRAGLSEQYF	TGCAGTGCTAGAGATCGCCGAGCAGGGCTTTCGGAGCAGTACTTC
TRBV6-1	TRBD2	TRBJ2-3	many	CASSEELAGGADTQYF	TGTGCCAGCAGTGAAGAACTAGCGGGAGGAGCAGATACGCAGTATTTT
TRBV19	.	TRBJ2-5	.	CAIWAGMETQYF	TGTGCCATTTGGGCAGGGATGGAGACCCAGTACTTC
TRBV12-3/TRBV12-4	.	TRBJ2-7	many	CASSLISSWARVYRAYEQYF	TGTGCCAGCAGTTTAATCTCGTCGTGGGCCAGGGTATACAGGGCCTACGAGCAGTACTTC
TRBV18	.	TRBJ2-5	many	CASSPDVAAQETQYF	TGTGCCAGCTCACCCGATGTAGCGGCACAAGAGACCCAGTACTTC
TRBV20-1	.	TRBJ2-1	medium-sized	CSAQQRDTYNEQFF	TGCAGTGCCCAACAACGGGACACATACAATGAGCAGTTCTTC
TRBV9	.	TRBJ2-7	many	CASSVGGGAAGEQYF	TGTGCCAGCAGCGTAGGTGGGGGGGCCGCCGGCGAGCAGTACTTC
TRBV11-1	.	TRBJ2-7	.	CASSLGVGGRSYEQYF	TGTGCCAGCAGCTTGGGGGTGGGAGGCCGAAGCTACGAGCAGTACTTC
TRBV6-2/TRBV6-3	.	TRBJ1-5	.	CASSPWRGQPQHF	TGTGCCAGCAGTCCGTGGAGAGGCCAGCCCCAGCATTTT
TRBV5-6	TRBD1	TRBJ1-1	.	CASSRDRTEAFF	TGTGCCAGCAGCCGGGACAGAACTGAAGCTTTCTTT
TRBV6-2/TRBV6-3	.	TRBJ1-2	medium-sized	CASSGQNYGYTF	TGTGCCAGCAGCGGACAAAACTATGGCTACACCTTC
TRBV27	.	TRBJ1-4	many	CARRAPRGEKLFF	TGTGCCAGACGGGCACCTCGGGGTGAAAAACTGTTTTTT
TRBV3-1	TRBD2	TRBJ2-7	.	CASSTGLAASYYEQYF	TGTGCCAGCAGCACGGGACTAGCGGCCTCCTACTACGAGCAGTACTTC
TRBV9	.	TRBJ1-4	.	CASSVVAGDLNEKLFF	TGTGCCAGCAGCGTAGTGGCAGGGGACCTTAATGAAAAACTGTTTTTT
TRBV27	.	TRBJ2-2	many	CASSPGTTNTGELFF	TGTGCCAGCAGTCCTGGGACAACGAACACCGGGGAGCTGTTTTTT
TRBV25-1	.	TRBJ2-5	.	CASSEPLEEWVETQYF	TGTGCCAGCAGTGAACCCCTAGAAGAGTGGGTAGAGACCCAGTACTTC
TRBV6-2/TRBV6-3	TRBD2	TRBJ2-3	many	CASSYSLAGVEDTQYF	TGTGCCAGCAGTTACTCCTTAGCGGGGGTTGAAGATACGCAGTATTTT
TRBV6-1	TRBD2	TRBJ2-5	.	CASSGLAGGETQYF	TGTGCCAGCAGCGGACTAGCGGGAGGAGAGACCCAGTACTTC
TRBV11-1	TRBD2	TRBJ2-7	.	CASSLGGSGLYYEQYF	TGTGCCAGCAGCTTAGGGGGTAGCGGGCTTTATTACGAGCAGTACTTC
TRBV29-1	.	TRBJ1-1	many	CSVSISWGEAFF	TGCAGCGTTAGTATAAGTTGGGGTGAAGCTTTCTTT
TRBV6-1	.	TRBJ1-6	.	CASSEGHGASPLHF	TGTGCCAGCAGTGAAGGACATGGGGCTTCACCTCTCCACTTT
TRBV28	.	TRBJ2-2	.	CASSPLRCGDLFF	TGTGCCAGCAGCCCCCTGAGGTGCGGGGATCTGTTTTTT
TRBV11-2	.	TRBJ2-5	.	CASSLERVGLAGRRETQYF	TGTGCCAGCAGCTTAGAGCGGGTCGGGCTAGCTGGACGGCGGGAGACCCAGTACTTC
TRBV5-1	.	TRBJ2-4	many	CASSPRDGPLAKNIQYF	TGCGCCAGCAGCCCCCGTGATGGCCCCTTAGCCAAAAACATTCAGTACTTC
TRBV6-5	.	TRBJ2-7	many	CASSYRADEQYF	TGTGCCAGCAGTTACAGGGCGGACGAGCAGTACTTC
TRBV6-1	.	TRBJ2-7	.	CAYRYRDYQYF	TGTGCCTACCGGTACAGGGACTATCAGTACTTC
TRBV9	TRBD2	TRBJ2-2	many	CASSPRAAGGHTGELFF	TGTGCCAGCAGCCCTCGGGCGGCGGGGGGACACACCGGGGAGCTGTTTTTT
TRBV7-2	TRBD1	TRBJ2-2	.	CASSLSGQGNTGELFF	TGTGCCAGCAGCTTATCGGGACAGGGGAACACCGGGGAGCTGTTTTTT
TRBV10-1	.	TRBJ2-4	many	CASSSTLGTLAKNIQYF	TGCGCCAGCAGTTCCACCCTCGGGACGCTAGCCAAAAACATTCAGTACTTC
TRBV12-3/TRBV12-4	TRBD1	TRBJ2-7	many	CASSLTGGNEQYF	TGTGCCAGCAGTTTGACAGGGGGCAACGAGCAGTACTTC
TRBV7-2	TRBD2	TRBJ2-1	.	CASSVGTIKFF	TGTGCCAGCAGCGTGGGGACTATTAAGTTCTTC
TRBV5-4	TRBD2	TRBJ2-6	.	CASSLGTSGSGSNVLTF	TGTGCCAGCAGCTTGGGTACTAGCGGCTCTGGGTCCAACGTCCTGACTTTC
TRBV3-1	.	TRBJ1-2	many	CASSFSVTGINYGYTF	TGTGCCAGCAGCTTCAGCGTCACGGGGATTAACTATGGCTACACCTTC